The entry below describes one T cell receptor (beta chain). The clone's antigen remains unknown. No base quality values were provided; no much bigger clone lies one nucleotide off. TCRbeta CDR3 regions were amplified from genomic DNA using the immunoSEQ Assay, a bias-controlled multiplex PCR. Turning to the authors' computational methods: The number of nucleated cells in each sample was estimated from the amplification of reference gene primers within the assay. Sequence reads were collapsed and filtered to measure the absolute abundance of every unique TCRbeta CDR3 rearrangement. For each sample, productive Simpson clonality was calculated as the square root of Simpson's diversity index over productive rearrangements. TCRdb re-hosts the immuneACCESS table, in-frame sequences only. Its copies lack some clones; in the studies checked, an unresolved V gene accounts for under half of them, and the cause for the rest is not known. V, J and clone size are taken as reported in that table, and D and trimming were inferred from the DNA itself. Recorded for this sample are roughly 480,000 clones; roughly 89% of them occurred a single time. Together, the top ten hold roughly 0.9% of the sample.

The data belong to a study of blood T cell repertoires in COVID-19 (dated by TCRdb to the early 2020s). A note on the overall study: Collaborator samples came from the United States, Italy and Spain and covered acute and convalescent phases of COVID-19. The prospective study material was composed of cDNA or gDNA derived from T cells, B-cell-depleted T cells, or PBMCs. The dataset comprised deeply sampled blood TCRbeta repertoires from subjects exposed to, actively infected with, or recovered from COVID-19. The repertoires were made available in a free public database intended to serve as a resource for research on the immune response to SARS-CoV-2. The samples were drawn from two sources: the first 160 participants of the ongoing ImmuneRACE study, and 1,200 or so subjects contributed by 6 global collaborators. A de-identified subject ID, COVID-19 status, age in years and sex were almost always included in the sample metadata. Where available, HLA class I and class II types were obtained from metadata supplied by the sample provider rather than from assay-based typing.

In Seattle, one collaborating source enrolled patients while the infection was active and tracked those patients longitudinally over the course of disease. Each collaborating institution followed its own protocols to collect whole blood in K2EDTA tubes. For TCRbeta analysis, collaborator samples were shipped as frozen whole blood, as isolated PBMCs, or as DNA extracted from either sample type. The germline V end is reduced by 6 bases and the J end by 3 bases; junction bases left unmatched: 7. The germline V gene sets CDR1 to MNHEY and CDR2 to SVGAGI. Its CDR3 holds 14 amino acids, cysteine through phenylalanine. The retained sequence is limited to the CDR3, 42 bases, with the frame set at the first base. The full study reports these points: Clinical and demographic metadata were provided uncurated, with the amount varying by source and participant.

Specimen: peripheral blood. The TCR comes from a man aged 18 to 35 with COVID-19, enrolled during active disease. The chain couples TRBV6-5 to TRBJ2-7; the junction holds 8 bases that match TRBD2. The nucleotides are TGTGCCAGCAGGCCTGCGGCGGGAGGCTACGAGCAGTACTTC. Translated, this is CASRPAAGGYEQYF.